Listed below are T cell receptor beta chains from one sample, sequenced in a study of T cells in Graves' hyperthyroidism and ophthalmopathy. TCRdb analysed the multiplex PCR reads with MiXCR anew, one entry per CDR3 protein. The table has more than 450,000 distinct CDR3 sequences, about 15% seen once. The sequencing sample was made of blood. The receptors originated from a woman between 40 and 50 years old with Graves' hyperthyroidism. The CDR3 runs from the conserved cysteine through the conserved F or W. A D gene is named only where the DNA matches it firmly. Rows may omit the clone size; those that give it use once, few, many or a size class.

>TRBD1|TRBV19|many|TRBJ2-7
CASSRTGVYEQYF
TGTGCCAGTAGTCGGACAGGGGTCTACGAGCAGTACTTC
>TRBD2|TRBV18|many|TRBJ2-7
CASSPAGGHSYEQYF
TGTGCCAGCTCACCGGCGGGAGGCCACTCCTACGAGCAGTACTTC
>TRBD1|TRBV20-1|many|TRBJ1-1
CSAQGQGGTEAFF
TGCAGTGCACAAGGACAGGGTGGCACTGAAGCTTTCTTT
>NA|TRBV28|many|TRBJ1-1
CASSLWGPSTEAFF
TGTGCCAGCAGTTTATGGGGGCCGAGCACTGAAGCTTTCTTT
>NA|TRBV7-8|NA|TRBJ2-5
CASSLGGGDQETQYF
TGTGCCAGCAGCCTAGGGGGGGGGGATCAAGAGACCCAGTACTTC
>TRBD2|TRBV7-2|NA|TRBJ2-7
CASSPDGLAGRYEQYF
TGTGCCAGCAGCCCTGACGGACTAGCGGGCCGCTACGAGCAGTACTTC
>NA|TRBV19|few|TRBJ1-5
CASTGLYSNQPQHF
TGTGCCAGTACCGGCCTCTATAGCAATCAGCCCCAGCATTTT
>NA|TRBV27|few|TRBJ2-4
CASRKTRGYIQYF
TGTGCCAGCAGAAAAACTCGAGGGTACATTCAGTACTTC
>TRBD1|TRBV7-9|many|TRBJ2-7
CASSSEPGQGGSYEQYF
TGTGCCAGCAGCTCAGAACCGGGACAGGGGGGTTCCTACGAGCAGTACTTC
>NA|TRBV11-2|many|TRBJ1-1
CASSPWPRMNTEAFF
TGTGCCAGCAGCCCCTGGCCCCGCATGAACACTGAAGCTTTCTTT
>NA|TRBV3-1|NA|TRBJ1-3
CASSLGETGNIIYF
TGTGCCAGCAGCCTGGGGGAAACTGGAAACATCATATATTTT
>NA|TRBV27|many|TRBJ2-7
CASSPQGNGYEQYF
TGTGCCAGCAGTCCTCAGGGGAACGGTTACGAGCAGTACTTC
>NA|TRBV29-1|many|TRBJ1-1
CSGWLGNTEAFF
TGCAGCGGATGGCTGGGGAACACTGAAGCTTTCTTT
>NA|TRBV7-8|many|TRBJ1-5
CASSFKGGSNQPQHF
TGTGCCAGCAGCTTTAAGGGCGGGAGCAATCAGCCCCAGCATTTT
>NA|TRBV27|NA|TRBJ2-7
CASSWGVGGEQYF
TGTGCCAGCAGTTGGGGGGTAGGTGGCGAGCAGTACTTC
>TRBD2|TRBV19|few|TRBJ2-3
CASSMERESDTQYF
TGTGCCAGTAGTATGGAGCGGGAGTCAGATACGCAGTATTTT
>TRBD2|TRBV20-1|NA|TRBJ2-5
CSARGGGLVIAPETQYF
TGCAGTGCTAGAGGAGGGGGACTAGTTATTGCCCCAGAGACCCAGTACTTC
>TRBD1|TRBV6-1|few|TRBJ1-1
CAVSKSRGRVTEAFF
TGTGCCGTCTCGAAAAGCAGGGGGCGGGTCACTGAAGCTTTCTTT